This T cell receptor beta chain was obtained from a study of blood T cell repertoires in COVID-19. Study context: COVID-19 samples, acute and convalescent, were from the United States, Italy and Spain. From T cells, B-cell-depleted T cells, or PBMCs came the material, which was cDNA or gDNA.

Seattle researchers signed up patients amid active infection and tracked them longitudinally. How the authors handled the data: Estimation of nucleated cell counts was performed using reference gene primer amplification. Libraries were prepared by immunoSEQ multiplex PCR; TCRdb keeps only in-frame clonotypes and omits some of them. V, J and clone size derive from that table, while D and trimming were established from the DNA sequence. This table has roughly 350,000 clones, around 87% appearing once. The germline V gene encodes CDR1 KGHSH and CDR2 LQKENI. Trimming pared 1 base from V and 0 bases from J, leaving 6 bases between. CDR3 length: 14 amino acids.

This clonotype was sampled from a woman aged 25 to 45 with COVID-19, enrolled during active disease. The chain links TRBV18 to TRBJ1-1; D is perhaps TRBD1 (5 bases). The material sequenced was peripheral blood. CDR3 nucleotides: TGTGCCAGCTCACCACGACAGTTGAACACTGAAGCTTTCTTT. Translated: CASSPRQLNTEAFF.